A single T cell receptor beta chain is shown here with its context. The antigen remains undetermined. Trimming removed 1 base from V and 7 bases from J, with 16 bases in between. The CDR3 runs to 15 residues. Germline V CDR1 and CDR2: SNHLY, FYNNEI. The PCR contained 60 Vbeta and 13 Jbeta primers. The table came from immunoSEQ multiplex PCR; TCRdb's copy has only in-frame clones and leaves some out. Of 150,000 to 200,000 clones in the sample, over 60% were seen once. The sample belongs to a study of cytomegalovirus exposure and HLA in healthy donors. Study findings and constraints: It was reportedly the case that the classifier diagnosed cytomegalovirus status with high specificity and sensitivity.

The sample taken for sequencing was PBMCs. This sequence originates from a woman under 40 in good health and CMV-seronegative. The V gene is TRBV2, the J gene TRBJ1-2; possible D gene TRBD1, 5 bases. This chain's CDR3 is CASSEVVGTRGGYTF. CDR3 DNA: TGTGCCAGCAGTGAAGTGGTAGGGACGCGGGGTGGCTACACCTTC.